This T cell receptor beta chain is drawn from a study of metastatic and nonmetastatic thyroid tumors. Study-wide background: It was across blood and tumor or nodule tissue from malignant and benign thyroid patients that repertoires were compared.

Overall study results and limits: For both blood and tumor, malignant thyroid tumors reportedly showed significantly higher TCR beta diversity than benign nodules did.

CDR1 DFQATT and CDR2 SNEGSKA come from the germline V gene (reference sequence). CDR3 size: 14 residues. V lost 0 bases and J lost 8, with 16 bases in between. Thyroid surgery took place with no prior treatment in any patient. This clone was seen many times. Antigen: not known. The authors' processing: Researchers built a distant-metastasis classifier for papillary thyroid cancer that drew on CDR3 differences across clinicopathological groups. MiXCR was used by TCRdb to re-call the PCR reads. The V and J calls and clone size come from TCRdb's table, not from the authors' own analysis. This sample has 23,000 or so clones, with more than 20% found just once.

The source is a female donor with papillary thyroid cancer or a benign thyroid nodule (not recorded which). Some clones in this sample may be carry-over from other donors' samples. This chain connects TRBV20-1 to TRBJ1-2; D not certain. The sample comprised blood. The CDR3 DNA sequence: TGCAGTGCTAGAGATGCCGGGTTCGAAACCGGCTACACCTTC. Translating gives CSARDAGFETGYTF.